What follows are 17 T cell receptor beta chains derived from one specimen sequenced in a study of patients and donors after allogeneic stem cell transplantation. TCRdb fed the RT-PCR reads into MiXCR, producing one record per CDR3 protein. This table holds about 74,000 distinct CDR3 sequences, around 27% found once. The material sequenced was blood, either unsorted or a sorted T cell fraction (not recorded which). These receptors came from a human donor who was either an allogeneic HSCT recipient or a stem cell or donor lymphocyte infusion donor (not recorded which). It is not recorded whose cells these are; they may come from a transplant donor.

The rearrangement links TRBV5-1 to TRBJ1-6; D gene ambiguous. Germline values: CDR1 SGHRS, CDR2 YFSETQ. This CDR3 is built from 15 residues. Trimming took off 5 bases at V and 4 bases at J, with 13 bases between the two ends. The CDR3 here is CASSPTGVYNSPLHF. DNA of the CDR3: TGCGCCAGCAGTCCGACCGGAGTGTATAATTCACCCCTCCACTTT.

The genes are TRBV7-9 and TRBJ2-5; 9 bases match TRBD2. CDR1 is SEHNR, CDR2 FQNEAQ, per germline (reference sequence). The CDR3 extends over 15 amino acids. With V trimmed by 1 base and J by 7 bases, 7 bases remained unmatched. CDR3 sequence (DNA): TGTGCCAGCAGCTTAGAAGGGCTAGCGGGGTTGACCCAGTACTTC. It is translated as CASSLEGLAGLTQYF. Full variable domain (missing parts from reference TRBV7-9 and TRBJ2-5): DTGVSQNPRHKITKRGQNVTFRCDPISEHNRLYWYRQTLGQGPEFLTYFQNEAQLEKSRLLSDRFSAERPKGSFSTLEIQRTEQGDSAMYLCASSLEGLAGLTQYFGPGTRLLVL.

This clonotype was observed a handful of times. The CDR3 spells CASKIWKGLDSNQPQHF. The CDR3 nucleotides are TGTGCCAGCAAGATCTGGAAGGGGCTAGATAGCAATCAGCCCCAGCATTTT. This rearrangement joins TRBV28 to TRBJ1-5, with D perhaps TRBD1 (5 bases). This CDR3 comprises 17 residues. V was clipped by 7 bases and J by 0 bases, with 19 bases between them. The germline V gene has CDR1 MDHEN and CDR2 SYDVKM.

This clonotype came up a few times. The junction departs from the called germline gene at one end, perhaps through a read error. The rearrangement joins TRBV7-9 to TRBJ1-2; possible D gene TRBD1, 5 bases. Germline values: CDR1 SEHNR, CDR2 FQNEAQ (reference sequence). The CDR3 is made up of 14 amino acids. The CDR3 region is CASTLGAGNYGYTF. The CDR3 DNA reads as TGTGCCAGCACCTTAGGGGCAGGGAACTATGGCTACACCTTC. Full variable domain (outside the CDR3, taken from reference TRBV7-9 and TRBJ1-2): DTGVSQNPRHKITKRGQNVTFRCDPISEHNRLYWYRQTLGQGPEFLTYFQNEAQLEKSRLLSDRFSAERPKGSFSTLEIQRTEQGDSAMYLCASTLGAGNYGYTFGSGTRLTVV.

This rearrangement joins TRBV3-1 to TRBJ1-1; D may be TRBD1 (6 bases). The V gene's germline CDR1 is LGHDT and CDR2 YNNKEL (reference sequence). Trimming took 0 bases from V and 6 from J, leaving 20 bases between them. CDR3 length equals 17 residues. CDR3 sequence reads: CASSQDILTGLFPEAFF. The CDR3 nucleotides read TGTGCCAGCAGCCAAGATATCCTGACAGGCCTATTCCCTGAAGCTTTCTTT.

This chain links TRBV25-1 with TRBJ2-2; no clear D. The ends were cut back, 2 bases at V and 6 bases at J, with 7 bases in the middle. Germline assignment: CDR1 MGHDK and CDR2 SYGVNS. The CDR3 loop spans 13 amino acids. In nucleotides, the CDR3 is TGTGCCAGCAGTGAAGTTAGGTCCGGGGAGCTGTTTTTT. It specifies CASSEVRSGELFF.

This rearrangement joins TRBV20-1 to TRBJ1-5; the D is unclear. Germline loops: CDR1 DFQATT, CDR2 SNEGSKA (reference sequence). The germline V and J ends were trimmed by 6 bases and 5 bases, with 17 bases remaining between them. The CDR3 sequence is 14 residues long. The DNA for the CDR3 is TGCAGTGCGCTTCCCTCTCCAGGAGATCAGCCCCAGCATTTT. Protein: CSALPSPGDQPQHF.

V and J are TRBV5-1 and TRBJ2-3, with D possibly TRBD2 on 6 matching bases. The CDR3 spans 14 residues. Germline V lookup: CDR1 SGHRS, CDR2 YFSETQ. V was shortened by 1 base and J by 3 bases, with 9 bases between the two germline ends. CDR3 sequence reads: CASSLLAGTDTQYF. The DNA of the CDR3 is TGCGCCAGCAGCTTGCTCGCGGGGACAGATACGCAGTATTTT.

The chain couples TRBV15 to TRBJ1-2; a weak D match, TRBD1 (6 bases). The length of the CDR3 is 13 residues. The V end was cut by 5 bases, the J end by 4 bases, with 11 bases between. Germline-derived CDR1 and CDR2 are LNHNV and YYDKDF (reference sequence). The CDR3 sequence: CATSDRGLYGYTF. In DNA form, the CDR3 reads TGTGCCACCAGCGATCGGGGGCTCTATGGCTACACCTTC.

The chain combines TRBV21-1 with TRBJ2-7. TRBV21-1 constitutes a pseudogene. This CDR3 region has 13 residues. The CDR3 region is CASSNCGHYEQYF. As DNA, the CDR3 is TGTGCCAGCAGCAACTGTGGGCACTACGAGCAGTACTTC.

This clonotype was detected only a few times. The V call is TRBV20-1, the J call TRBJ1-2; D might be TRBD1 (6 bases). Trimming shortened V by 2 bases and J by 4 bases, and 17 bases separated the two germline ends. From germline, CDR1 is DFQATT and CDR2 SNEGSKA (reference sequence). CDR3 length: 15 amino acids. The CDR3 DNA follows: TGCAGTGCTAGAAGCCGGGACAAGTCTGGCTATGGCTACACCTTC. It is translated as CSARSRDKSGYGYTF.

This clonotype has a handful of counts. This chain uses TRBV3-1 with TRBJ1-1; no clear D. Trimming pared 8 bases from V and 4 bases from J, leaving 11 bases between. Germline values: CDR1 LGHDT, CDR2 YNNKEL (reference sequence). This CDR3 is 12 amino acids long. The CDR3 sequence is CASSSTGTEAFF. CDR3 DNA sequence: TGTGCCAGCTCGAGCACGGGCACTGAAGCTTTCTTT.

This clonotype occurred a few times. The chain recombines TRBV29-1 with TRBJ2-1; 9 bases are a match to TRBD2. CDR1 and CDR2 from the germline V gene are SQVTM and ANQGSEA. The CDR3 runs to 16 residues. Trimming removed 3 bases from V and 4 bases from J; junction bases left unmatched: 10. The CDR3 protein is CSVETGTSPPYNEQFF. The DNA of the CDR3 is TGCAGCGTTGAGACCGGGACTAGCCCCCCTTACAATGAGCAGTTCTTC.

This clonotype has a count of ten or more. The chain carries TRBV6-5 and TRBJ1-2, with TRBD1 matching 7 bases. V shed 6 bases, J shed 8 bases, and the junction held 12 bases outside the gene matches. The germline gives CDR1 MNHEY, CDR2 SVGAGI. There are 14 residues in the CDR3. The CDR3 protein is CASSPHGTDYGYTF. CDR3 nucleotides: TGTGCCAGCAGCCCCCATGGGACAGATTACGGCTACACCTTC.

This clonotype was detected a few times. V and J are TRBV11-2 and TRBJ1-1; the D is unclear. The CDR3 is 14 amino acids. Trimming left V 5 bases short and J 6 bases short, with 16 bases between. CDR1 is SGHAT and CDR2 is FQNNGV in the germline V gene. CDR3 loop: CASSAVFRYPEAFF. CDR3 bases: TGTGCCAGCAGCGCGGTATTCAGGTACCCTGAAGCTTTCTTT. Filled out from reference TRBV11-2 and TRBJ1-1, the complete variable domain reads EAGVAQSPRYKIIEKRQSVAFWCNPISGHATLYWYQQILGQGPKLLIQFQNNGVVDDSQLPKDRFSAERLKGVDSTLKIQPAKLEDSAVYLCASSAVFRYPEAFFGQGTRLTVV.

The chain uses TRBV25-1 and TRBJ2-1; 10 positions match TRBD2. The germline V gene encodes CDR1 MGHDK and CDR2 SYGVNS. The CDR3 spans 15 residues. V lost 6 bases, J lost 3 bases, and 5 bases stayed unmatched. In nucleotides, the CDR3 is TGTGCCAGCAGGGAAACTAGCGGGATCTACAATGAGCAGTTCTTC. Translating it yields CASRETSGIYNEQFF.

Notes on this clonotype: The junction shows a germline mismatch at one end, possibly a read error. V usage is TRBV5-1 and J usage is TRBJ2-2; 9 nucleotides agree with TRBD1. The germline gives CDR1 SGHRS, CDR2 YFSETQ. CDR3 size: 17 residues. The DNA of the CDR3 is TGCGCCAGCAGCTTGCACCCCGGGACAGGGAACGCCGGGGAGCTGTTTTTT. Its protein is CASSLHPGTGNAGELFF.